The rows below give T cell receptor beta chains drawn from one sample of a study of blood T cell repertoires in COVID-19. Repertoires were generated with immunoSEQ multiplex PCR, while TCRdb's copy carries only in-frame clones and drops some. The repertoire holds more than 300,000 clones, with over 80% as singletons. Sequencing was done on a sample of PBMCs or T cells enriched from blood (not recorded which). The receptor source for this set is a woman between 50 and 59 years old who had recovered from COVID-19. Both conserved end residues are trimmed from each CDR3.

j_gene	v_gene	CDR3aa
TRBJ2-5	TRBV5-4	ASSGGLAGGFETQY
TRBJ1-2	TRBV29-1	SVPMGQTNYGYT
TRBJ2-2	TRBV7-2	ASSLVSGELF
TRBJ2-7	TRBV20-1	SASYRGAYEQY
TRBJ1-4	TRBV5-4	ASSGGGGGNEKLF
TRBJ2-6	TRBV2	ASSWDRGQAGANVLT
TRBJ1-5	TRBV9	ASSPSADSALGQPQH
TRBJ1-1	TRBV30	AWSLVLTELNTEAF
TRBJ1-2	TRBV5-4	ASSSGLVNGYT
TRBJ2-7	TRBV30	AWSEPQGYEQY
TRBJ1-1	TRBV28	ASSRQRTRGTEAF
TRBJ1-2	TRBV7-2	ASSFNTGDSGYT
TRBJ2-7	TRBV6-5	ASSLAGVREQY
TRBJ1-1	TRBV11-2	ASSRPGFGAAF
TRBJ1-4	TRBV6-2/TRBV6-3	ASSYSGDPVDEKLF
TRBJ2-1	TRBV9	ASSAAGTSGRFEQF
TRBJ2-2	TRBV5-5	ASSLPWGLGASGELF
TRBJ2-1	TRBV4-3	ASSPGLAGVGNEQF
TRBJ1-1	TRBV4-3	ASSQDIGTGEFTEAF
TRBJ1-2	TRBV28	ASSFRPPAGEVYGYT
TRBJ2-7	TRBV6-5	ASSYGGGTYEQY
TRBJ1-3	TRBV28	ASSPSSGNTIY
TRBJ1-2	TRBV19	ASSIAAGAYGYT
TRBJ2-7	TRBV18	ASSPPQGYEQY
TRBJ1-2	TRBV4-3	ASSQDSRTSYGYT
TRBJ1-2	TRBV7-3	ASSFGTANYGYT
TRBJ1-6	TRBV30	AWSRGGALNNSPLH
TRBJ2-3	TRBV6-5	ASRTSGSKDTQY
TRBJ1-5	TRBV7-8	ASSLSEKGLRQPQH
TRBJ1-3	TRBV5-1	ASSSDRESGNTIY
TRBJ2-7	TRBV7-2	ASSLALKGGGGRRSYEQY